This note documents a single TCR beta chain sequence. What it binds is unknown. At one end, the junction sequence differs from germline, possibly due to a read error. These data are taken from a study of radiotherapy plus CTLA-4 blockade in lung cancer. Study summary: Objective responses were seen in about a sixth of patients, disease control in around 30%.

CDR1 is DFQATT, CDR2 SNEGSKA, per germline (reference sequence). There are 11 residues in the CDR3. Whole-study results and caveats: Reported findings show early blood T cell clone dynamics, with interferon-beta, best predicted response.

The method was immunoSEQ multiplex PCR; TCRdb's version includes in-frame clones alone and lacks a portion of them. Here the sample spans under 50,000 clones, 70% to 90% being singletons. CTLA-4 blockade using ipilimumab, together with focal radiation, was received by patients with chemo-refractory metastatic non-small-cell lung cancer. The sample in question was peripheral blood, obtained from a patient treated with radiotherapy plus ipilimumab. V and J are TRBV20-1 and TRBJ2-1, with TRBD2 as a possible D gene (5 bases). This receptor was obtained from a human donor with non-small cell lung cancer whose response to radiotherapy plus ipilimumab could not be evaluated. This CDR3 is CVARALNEQFF. The CDR3 bases are TGTGTAGCGAGGGCCCTCAATGAGCAGTTCTTC.